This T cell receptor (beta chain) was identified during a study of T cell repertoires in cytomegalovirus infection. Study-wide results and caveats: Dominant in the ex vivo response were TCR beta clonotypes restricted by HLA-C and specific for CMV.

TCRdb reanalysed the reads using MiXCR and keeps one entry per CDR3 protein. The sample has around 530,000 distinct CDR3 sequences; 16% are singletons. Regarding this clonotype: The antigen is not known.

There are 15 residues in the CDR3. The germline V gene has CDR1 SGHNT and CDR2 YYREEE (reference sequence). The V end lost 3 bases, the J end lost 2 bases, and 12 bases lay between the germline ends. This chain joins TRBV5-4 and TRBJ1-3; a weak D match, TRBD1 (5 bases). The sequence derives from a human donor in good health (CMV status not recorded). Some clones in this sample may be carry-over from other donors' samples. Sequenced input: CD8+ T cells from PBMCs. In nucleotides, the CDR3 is TGTGCCAGCAGCTCCCCTGGGGGAGCTGGAAACACCATATATTTT. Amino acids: CASSSPGGAGNTIYF. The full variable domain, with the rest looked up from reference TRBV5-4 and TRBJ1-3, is ETGVTQSPTHLIKTRGQQVTLRCSSQSGHNTVSWYQQALGQGPQFIFQYYREEENGRGNFPPRFSGLQFPNYSSELNVNALELDDSALYLCASSSPGGAGNTIYFGEGSWLTVV.